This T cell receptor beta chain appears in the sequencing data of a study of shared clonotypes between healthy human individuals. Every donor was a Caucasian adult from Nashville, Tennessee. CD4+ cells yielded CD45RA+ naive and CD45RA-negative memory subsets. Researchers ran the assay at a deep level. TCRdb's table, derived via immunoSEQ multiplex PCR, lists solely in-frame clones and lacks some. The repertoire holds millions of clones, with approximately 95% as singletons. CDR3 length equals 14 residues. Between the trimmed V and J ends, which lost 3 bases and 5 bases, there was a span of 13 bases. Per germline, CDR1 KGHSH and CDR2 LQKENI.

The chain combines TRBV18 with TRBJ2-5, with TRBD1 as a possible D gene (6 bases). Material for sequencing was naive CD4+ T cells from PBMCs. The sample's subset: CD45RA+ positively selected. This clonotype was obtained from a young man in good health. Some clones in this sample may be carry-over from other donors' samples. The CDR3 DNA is TGTGCCAGCTCACCTCAGGGTCAGGGGGAGACCCAGTACTTC. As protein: CASSPQGQGETQYF.